This T cell receptor (beta chain) was sequenced in a study of PD-L1 blockade in urothelial cancer. Study background: Bladder-origin urothelial cancer in males covered about 85% of the 29 patients. A median around 150,000 T cells were found in blood samples. Broader study findings: Pretreatment clonality of the blood TCR repertoire below the median was predictive of superior survival.

CDR1 is ENHRY and CDR2 is SYGVKD in the germline V gene. Germline trimming cut 3 bases from V and 3 bases from J; bases unmatched to any gene: 15. The CDR3 is 19 residues long. The protocol was immunoSEQ multiplex PCR, while the TCRdb copy is restricted to in-frame clones and leaves out a portion. The table records 50,000 to 65,000 clones, 70% to 90% of them present only once. The number of samples from each patient was between 1 and 8, taken pretreatment and on-treatment. In regard to this clone: The antigen remains undetermined.

Sequencing used PBMCs, obtained around atezolizumab (anti-PD-L1) treatment. This sequence joins TRBV10-3 and TRBJ2-4, with TRBD1 matching over 9 bases. The sequence came from a man aged 50 or older with urothelial cancer. The CDR3 sequence is CAISDSGTGLTMGKNIQYF. In DNA, the CDR3 is TGTGCCATCAGTGACTCCGGGACAGGGTTAACAATGGGCAAAAACATTCAGTACTTC.